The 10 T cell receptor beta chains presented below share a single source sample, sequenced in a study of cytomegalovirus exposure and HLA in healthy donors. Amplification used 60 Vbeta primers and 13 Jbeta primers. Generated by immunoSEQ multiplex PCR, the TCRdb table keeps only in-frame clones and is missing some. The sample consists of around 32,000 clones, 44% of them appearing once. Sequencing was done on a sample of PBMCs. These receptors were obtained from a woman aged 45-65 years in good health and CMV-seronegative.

CDR3 region: CASSFGRGGYTDTQYF. The CDR3 nucleotides are TGTGCCAGCAGCTTTGGTCGAGGAGGGTACACAGATACGCAGTATTTT. The J gene is TRBJ2-3, the V gene TRBV5-5; a possible D gene is TRBD2 (6 bases). Trimming removed 2 bases at V and 2 bases at J, with 15 bases between. The germline V gene encodes CDR1 SGHKS and CDR2 YYEKEE (reference sequence). This CDR3 spans 16 amino acids.

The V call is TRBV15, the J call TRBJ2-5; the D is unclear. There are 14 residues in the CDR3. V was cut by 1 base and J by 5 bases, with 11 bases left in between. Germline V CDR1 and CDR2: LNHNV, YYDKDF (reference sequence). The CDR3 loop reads CATSRATLLETQYF. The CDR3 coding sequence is TGTGCCACCAGCAGAGCCACTCTATTGGAGACCCAGTACTTC.

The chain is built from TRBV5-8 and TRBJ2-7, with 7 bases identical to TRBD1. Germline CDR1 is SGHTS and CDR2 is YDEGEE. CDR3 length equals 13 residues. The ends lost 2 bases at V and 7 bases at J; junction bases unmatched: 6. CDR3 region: CASSFGQAQEQYF. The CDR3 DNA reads TGTGCCAGCAGCTTCGGACAGGCGCAGGAGCAGTACTTC.

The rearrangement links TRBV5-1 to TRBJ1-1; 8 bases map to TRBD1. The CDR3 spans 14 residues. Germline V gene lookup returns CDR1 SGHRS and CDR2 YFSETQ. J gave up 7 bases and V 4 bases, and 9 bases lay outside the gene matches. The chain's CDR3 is CASSVLTGADEAFF. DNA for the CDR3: TGCGCCAGCAGCGTCCTGACAGGGGCTGATGAAGCTTTCTTT.

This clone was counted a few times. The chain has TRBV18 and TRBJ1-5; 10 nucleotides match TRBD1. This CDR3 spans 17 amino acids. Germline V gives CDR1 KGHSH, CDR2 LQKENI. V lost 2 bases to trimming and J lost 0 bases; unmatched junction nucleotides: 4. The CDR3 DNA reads TGTGCCAGCTCACCAGGGGGACAGGGGATTAGCAATCAGCCCCAGCATTTT. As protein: CASSPGGQGISNQPQHF.

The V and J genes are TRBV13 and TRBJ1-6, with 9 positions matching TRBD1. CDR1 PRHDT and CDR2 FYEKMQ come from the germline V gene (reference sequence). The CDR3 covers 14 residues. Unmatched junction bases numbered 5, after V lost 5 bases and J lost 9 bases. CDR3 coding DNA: TGTGCCAGCAGCAACGGACAGGGGAGTTCACCCCTCCACTTT. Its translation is CASSNGQGSSPLHF.

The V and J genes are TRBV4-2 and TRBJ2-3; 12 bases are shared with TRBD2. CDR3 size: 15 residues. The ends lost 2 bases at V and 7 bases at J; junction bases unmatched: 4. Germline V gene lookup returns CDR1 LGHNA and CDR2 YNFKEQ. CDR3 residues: CASSQRTSGVNTQYF. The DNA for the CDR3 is TGTGCCAGCAGCCAACGGACTAGCGGGGTGAATACGCAGTATTTT.

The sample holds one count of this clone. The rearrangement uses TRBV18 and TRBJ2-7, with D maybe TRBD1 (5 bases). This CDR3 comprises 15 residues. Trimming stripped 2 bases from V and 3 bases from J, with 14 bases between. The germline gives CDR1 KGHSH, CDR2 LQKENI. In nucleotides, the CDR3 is TGTGCCAGCTCACCAGGGGCAGTCTCCCACTACGAGCAGTACTTC. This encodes CASSPGAVSHYEQYF.

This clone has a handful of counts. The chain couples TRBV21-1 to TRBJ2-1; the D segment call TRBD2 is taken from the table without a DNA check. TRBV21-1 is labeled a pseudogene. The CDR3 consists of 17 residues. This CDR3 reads CASSNPSRGIGGNEQFF. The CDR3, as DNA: TGTGCCAGCAGCAACCCCTCGCGGGGGATCGGTGGGAATGAGCAGTTCTTC.

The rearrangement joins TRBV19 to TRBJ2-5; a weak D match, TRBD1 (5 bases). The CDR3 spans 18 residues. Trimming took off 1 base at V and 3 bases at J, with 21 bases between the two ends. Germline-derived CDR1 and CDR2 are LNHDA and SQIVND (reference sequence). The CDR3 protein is CASSIGAPRLTGEETQYF. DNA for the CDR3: TGTGCCAGTAGTATAGGGGCCCCCCGGTTAACAGGAGAAGAGACCCAGTACTTC.